This T cell receptor beta chain was observed in a study of T cell changes during pregnancy in multiple sclerosis. After removal of 6 bases from V and 1 base from J, the junction contained 1 base not matched to a gene. CDR1 and CDR2 (germline): MGHDK, SYGVNS. CDR3 length: 13 residues. Assay used: immunoSEQ multiplex PCR; TCRdb lists only in-frame clones, some missing. The table records some 67,000 clones, around 92% of them present only once. The specimen comprised peripheral blood, sampled in the first trimester of pregnancy. The chain links TRBV25-1 to TRBJ2-3; 7 nucleotides match TRBD1. The clonotype originates from a female donor with multiple sclerosis, enrolled in a pregnancy study. CDR3 loop: CASSDRGTDTQYF. The DNA for the CDR3 is TGTGCCAGCAGCGACAGGGGCACAGATACGCAGTATTTT.